The 27 T cell receptor beta chains in this list originate from one sample, sequenced in a study of shared clonotypes between healthy human individuals. Here immunoSEQ multiplex PCR was the method, and the copy in TCRdb shows in-frame clones only, minus some. The table lists around 510,000 clones, around 78% of them singletons. Sequencing input: PBMCs. The receptor source for this set is a woman between 40 and 50 years old in good health. Some clones in this sample may be carry-over from other donors' samples.

V is TRBV11-2 and J is TRBJ2-3; 12 bases match TRBD2. J gave up 7 bases and V 0 bases, and 8 bases lay outside the gene matches. CDR1 SGHAT and CDR2 FQNNGV come from the germline V gene. The CDR3 is made up of 17 amino acids. The DNA for the CDR3 is TGTGCCAGCAGCTTAGAGAGGAGAACTAGCGGGAGGAATACGCAGTATTTT. Protein: CASSLERRTSGRNTQYF.

This clone was picked up a small number of times. The V gene is TRBV10-3, the J gene TRBJ2-7; 8 bases match TRBD2. The J segment lost 0 bases and the V segment lost 4 bases, leaving 14 bases of the junction unmatched. The germline V gene encodes CDR1 ENHRY and CDR2 SYGVKD. This CDR3 is built from 18 residues. As DNA, the CDR3 is TGTGCCATCAGTGCCCGGGGGGGGTCCGGCGTTTTCTCCTACGAGCAGTACTTC. This gives the protein CAISARGGSGVFSYEQYF.

V is TRBV7-2 and J is TRBJ2-5; TRBD2 matches 9 bases. The CDR3 sequence is 15 residues long. The V segment lost 5 bases and the J segment 4 bases; nucleotides outside the gene matches: 8. Germline V gene data show CDR1 as SGHTA and CDR2 as FQGNSA. The CDR3 bases are TGTGCCAGCAGCACCGGGACTAGCACCCCAGAGACCCAGTACTTC. It translates to CASSTGTSTPETQYF.

As for this clone: This sample also contains other DNA sequences that code for the same CDR3. V and J are TRBV5-1 and TRBJ2-3, with D maybe TRBD1 (6 bases). V lost 5 bases and J 0 bases, leaving 10 bases between the germline ends. CDR1 and CDR2 (germline): SGHRS, YFSETQ. CDR3 size: 14 residues. CDR3 coding DNA: TGCGCCAGCAGAGGGGGAACTAGCACAGATACGCAGTATTTT. Its translation: CASRGGTSTDTQYF.

This sequence joins TRBV18 and TRBJ1-1; D gene ambiguous. There are 14 residues in the CDR3. Germline lookup yields CDR1 KGHSH and CDR2 LQKENI. V was clipped by 3 bases and J by 0 bases, with 8 bases between them. The CDR3 region is CASSPGNVNTEAFF. CDR3 DNA sequence: TGTGCCAGCTCACCGGGCAACGTGAACACTGAAGCTTTCTTT.

The CDR3 DNA is TGTGCCATCAGGCTCACAGAAGGGCTCTCTGGAAACACCATATATTTT. Protein: CAIRLTEGLSGNTIYF. The chain combines TRBV10-3 with TRBJ1-3, with no clear D. The CDR3 spans 16 residues. Deletions cut 6 bases from V and 0 bases from J, with 15 bases between. The V gene's germline CDR1 is ENHRY and CDR2 SYGVKD.

The V and J genes are TRBV19 and TRBJ2-7; 10 nucleotides match TRBD2. Germline CDR1 LNHDA, CDR2 SQIVND (reference sequence). The CDR3 covers 14 residues. The junction had 5 bases not matched to a gene; V was cut back by 3 bases and J by 6 bases. CDR3 residues: CASSMPSGSGEQYF. Here the CDR3 DNA reads TGTGCCAGTAGTATGCCTAGCGGGAGCGGCGAGCAGTACTTC.

Many counts were recorded for this clone. The chain is built from TRBV28 and TRBJ1-5, with 8 bases lining up with TRBD1. Germline values: CDR1 MDHEN, CDR2 SYDVKM. Trimming at V came to 5 bases and at J to 4 bases, leaving 4 bases not matched to a gene. This CDR3 comprises 14 residues. This CDR3 is CASSPQGVNQPQHF. The CDR3 DNA follows: TGTGCCAGCAGTCCACAGGGGGTAAATCAGCCCCAGCATTTT.

The genes are TRBV4-1 and TRBJ2-7; 9 bases map to TRBD2. This CDR3 is 16 amino acids long. With V trimmed by 4 bases and J by 6 bases, 13 bases remained unmatched. Germline V gene sequence: CDR1 MGHRA, CDR2 YSYEKL. CDR3 amino acids: CASSRLAGDRVGEQYF. CDR3 coding DNA: TGCGCCAGCAGCCGGTTAGCGGGAGACCGGGTAGGCGAGCAGTACTTC.

Concerning this clone: Other DNA sequences within the sample encode an identical CDR3. This sequence joins TRBV11-2 and TRBJ2-7; D is ambiguous. Trimming cost V 1 base and J 3 bases, with 10 bases left between them. Germline V gene sequence: CDR1 SGHAT, CDR2 FQNNGV. The CDR3 extends over 14 amino acids. CDR3 sequence (DNA): TGTGCCAGCAGCTTAGGGCTCGGGCTCTACGAGCAGTACTTC. This encodes CASSLGLGLYEQYF.

About this clone: This specimen includes other DNA sequences encoding the same CDR3. The chain carries TRBV5-1 and TRBJ2-3, with 9 bases identical to TRBD2. This CDR3 is built from 14 residues. The germline gives CDR1 SGHRS, CDR2 YFSETQ. Trimming at V came to 4 bases and at J to 5 bases, leaving 5 bases not matched to a gene. CDR3 coding DNA: TGCGCCAGCAGCCCGGGACTAGCTCTAGATACGCAGTATTTT. It encodes CASSPGLALDTQYF. Full variable domain (rest looked up from reference TRBV5-1 and TRBJ2-3): KAGVTQTPRYLIKTRGQQVTLSCSPISGHRSVSWYQQTPGQGLQFLFEYFSETQRNKGNFPGRFSGRQFSNSRSEMNVSTLELGDSALYLCASSPGLALDTQYFGPGTRLTVL.

The table lists this clone with a few counts. The chain carries TRBV9 and TRBJ1-1; D might be TRBD1 (5 bases). The CDR3 has 13 amino acids. Germline-derived CDR1 and CDR2 are SGDLS and YYNGEE. Trimming pared 0 bases from V and 7 bases from J, leaving 10 bases between. The CDR3, as DNA: TGTGCCAGCAGCGTAGATTGGAGGGGTGAAGCTTTCTTT. Its translation: CASSVDWRGEAFF.

With regard to this clone: This likely traces to a read error, being one base from a far larger clone. This chain's CDR3 is CSVLLSDGRPQNF. The DNA for the CDR3 is TGCAGCGTTTTGTTATCAGACGGACGGCCCCAGAATTTT. The rearrangement links TRBV29-1 to TRBJ1-5; D is unclear. CDR1 is SQVTM and CDR2 is ANQGSEA in the germline V gene. The CDR3 length is 13 residues.

As for this clone: Other DNA sequences within the sample encode an identical CDR3. This sequence joins TRBV28 and TRBJ1-6; D gene uncertain. CDR3 length equals 15 residues. The V gene lost 6 bases and the J gene lost 5 bases, with 14 bases spanning the gap. Germline V gives CDR1 MDHEN, CDR2 SYDVKM. The CDR3 DNA reads TGTGCCAGCAGCCGAGTCGATAGGGATAATTCACCCCTCCACTTT. Residues: CASSRVDRDNSPLHF.

This rearrangement joins TRBV15 to TRBJ1-1; TRBD1 matches 10 bases. This CDR3 region has 17 residues. The germline gives CDR1 LNHNV, CDR2 YYDKDF (reference sequence). The V and J ends lost 1 base and 1 base, in that order; junction bases with no gene match: 6. The chain's CDR3 is CATSRGQGASTNTEAFF. For the CDR3, the DNA is TGTGCCACCAGCAGAGGACAGGGGGCAAGCACGAACACTGAAGCTTTCTTT.

The chain couples TRBV18 to TRBJ2-1; 8 bases line up with TRBD2. The V segment lost 3 bases and the J segment 10 bases; nucleotides outside the gene matches: 17. Looked up from germline, CDR1 is KGHSH and CDR2 is LQKENI. CDR3 length: 17 residues. The CDR3, as DNA: TGTGCCAGCTCACCCTCCGGGGGGGCACCATTAGAGATGGAGCAGTTCTTC. The encoded protein is CASSPSGGAPLEMEQFF.

This chain uses TRBV10-3 with TRBJ1-2; a possible D gene is TRBD1 (6 bases). The CDR3 sequence is 12 residues long. Trimming cost V 2 bases and J 12 bases, with 13 bases left between them. The V gene's germline CDR1 is ENHRY and CDR2 SYGVKD. CDR3 in amino acids: CAISEGTKGNTF. In DNA, the CDR3 is TGTGCCATCAGTGAGGGGACAAAAGGAAACACCTTC.

As to this clone: Other DNA sequences in this sample translate to the same CDR3. The chain recombines TRBV18 with TRBJ2-2, with D perhaps given as TRBD1 or TRBD2 (5 bases each). Trimming shortened V by 6 bases and J by 0 bases, and 11 bases separated the two germline ends. The CDR3 totals 15 residues. Germline V gene sequence: CDR1 KGHSH, CDR2 LQKENI. The CDR3 loop reads CASSTGTPNTGELFF. The CDR3, as DNA: TGTGCCAGCTCCACCGGGACGCCGAACACCGGGGAGCTGTTTTTT.

V gene TRBV28 combines with J gene TRBJ2-6, with D possibly TRBD2 on 6 matching bases. The CDR3 covers 16 residues. Trimming pared 6 bases from V and 3 bases from J, leaving 15 bases between. Looked up from germline, CDR1 is MDHEN and CDR2 is SYDVKM. The CDR3 DNA is TGTGCCAGCAGCGACCCCGGACTATTTGGGGCCAACGTCCTGACTTTC. It translates to CASSDPGLFGANVLTF.

The chain carries TRBV5-1 and TRBJ2-1, with TRBD1 matching over 7 bases. Looked up from germline, CDR1 is SGHRS and CDR2 is YFSETQ. The CDR3 is made up of 15 amino acids. Trimming at V came to 0 bases and at J to 8 bases, leaving 8 bases not matched to a gene. The CDR3: CASSLETQGVHEQFF. CDR3 nucleotide sequence: TGCGCCAGCAGCTTGGAAACGCAGGGGGTGCATGAGCAGTTCTTC.

This clone was seen only a few times. The V call is TRBV11-3, the J call TRBJ2-3, with 8 bases that match TRBD2. Germline CDR1 and CDR2: SGHNT and YENEEA. V gave up 4 bases and J gave up 0 bases; unmatched junction bases: 6. The CDR3 loop spans 16 amino acids. The CDR3 sequence is CASSSGLAGSTDTQYF. In DNA form, the CDR3 reads TGTGCCAGCAGCTCTGGCTTAGCGGGAAGCACAGATACGCAGTATTTT.

J is TRBJ1-5 and V is TRBV27; 12 bases align to TRBD1. The germline CDR1 and CDR2 sequences are MNHEY and SMNVEV (reference sequence). V was clipped by 6 bases and J by 6 bases; unmatched bases: 3. CDR3 size: 14 residues. CDR3 residues: CASRGQGAAQPQHF. The CDR3 DNA is TGTGCCAGCAGGGGACAGGGGGCGGCTCAGCCCCAGCATTTT.

This clone is a singleton in its sample. No conserved phenylalanine or tryptophan is present at the end of the CDR3, so a read error is the likely explanation. The limits of the CDR3 on the DNA are not certain, so only TCRdb's listed CDR3 is given. The genes are TRBV20-1 and TRBJ2-7; the DNA was not compared with TRBD2, the D call given in the table. Germline assignment: CDR1 DFQATT and CDR2 SNEGSKA (reference sequence). The CDR3 length is 11 residues, termini included. CDR3 protein: CSARDGLAILY.

The chain employs TRBV5-4 and TRBJ2-5; perhaps TRBD2 as D (6 bases). Trimming left V 3 bases short and J 4 bases short, with 16 bases between. CDR1 SGHNT and CDR2 YYREEE come from the germline V gene (reference sequence). This CDR3 is built from 15 residues. The DNA for the CDR3 is TGTGCCAGCAGCTCGCAAACGACTAGGAGAGAGACCCAGTACTTC. Translation: CASSSQTTRRETQYF.

The chain recombines TRBV5-4 with TRBJ2-3; 7 bases agree with TRBD1. The V gene end was trimmed by 2 bases and the J gene end by 6 bases; junction bases not matched to a gene: 6. Germline V gives CDR1 SGHNT, CDR2 YYREEE (reference sequence). This CDR3 has 14 residues. The CDR3 reads CASSLRQGSDTQYF. CDR3 nucleotides: TGTGCCAGCAGCTTAAGACAGGGTTCCGATACGCAGTATTTT. The full variable domain, with the rest looked up from reference TRBV5-4 and TRBJ2-3, is ETGVTQSPTHLIKTRGQQVTLRCSSQSGHNTVSWYQQALGQGPQFIFQYYREEENGRGNFPPRFSGLQFPNYSSELNVNALELDDSALYLCASSLRQGSDTQYFGPGTRLTVL.

The chain employs TRBV4-1 and TRBJ1-3; D is unresolved. V gave up 2 bases and J gave up 3 bases, with 14 bases separating them. Germline CDR1 and CDR2: MGHRA and YSYEKL. CDR3 length: 16 residues. In DNA, the CDR3 is TGCGCCAGCAGCCAAAGCGGACGGACGATTGGAAACACCATATATTTT. It codes for CASSQSGRTIGNTIYF.

This clone was counted between two and nine times. This chain connects TRBV5-4 to TRBJ2-7, with 11 bases lining up with TRBD2. The CDR3 totals 15 residues. CDR1 and CDR2 from the germline V gene are SGHNT and YYREEE (reference sequence). The J segment lost 2 bases and the V segment lost 2 bases, leaving 3 bases of the junction unmatched. The CDR3 sequence: CASSFGTSGTYEQYF. DNA for the CDR3: TGTGCCAGCAGCTTCGGGACTAGCGGAACCTACGAGCAGTACTTC.